The entry that follows covers one T cell receptor (beta chain) sequence. This specimen comes from a study of blood T cell repertoires in COVID-19. Per the authors' pipeline: Reference gene primers were amplified, and this amplification served to estimate nucleated cell counts. Some clones are missing from TCRdb's copy, which holds only in-frame ones; the method was immunoSEQ multiplex PCR. The V and J calls and the clone size are those of that table, but D and trimming were determined from the DNA. The data contain a few hundred thousand clones, more than 85% of them singletons. The germline V gene encodes CDR1 SNHLY and CDR2 FYNNEI. V was cut by 2 bases and J by 8 bases, with 16 bases left in between. The CDR3 extends over 15 amino acids.

The chain has TRBV2 and TRBJ2-1, with D perhaps matching TRBD1 (5 bases). This TCR derives from a woman under 40 who had recovered from COVID-19. Source material: PBMCs or T cells enriched from blood (not recorded which). The chain's CDR3 is CASSEIQGSKDEQFF. Written as DNA, the CDR3 is TGTGCCAGCAGTGAAATCCAGGGCAGCAAAGATGAGCAGTTCTTC. The full variable domain, its missing parts supplied by reference TRBV2 and TRBJ2-1, is EPEVTQTPSHQVTQMGQEVILRCVPISNHLYFYWYRQILGQKVEFLVSFYNNEISEKSEIFDDQFSVERPDGSNFTLKIRSTKLEDSAMYFCASSEIQGSKDEQFFGPGTRLTVL.